These T cell receptor beta chains were read from a single sample in a study of cytomegalovirus exposure and HLA in healthy donors. Using immunoSEQ multiplex PCR, the repertoire was profiled, and TCRdb retains in-frame clones only, with some absent. The sample holds approximately 59,000 clones, more than 85% seen once. The specimen was PBMCs. Receptors were obtained from a man aged 18 to 30 in good health and CMV-seropositive. CDR3s include the opening cysteine and the closing phenylalanine or tryptophan. D genes are given only for firm matches. Only some rows state a clone size, as once, few, many or a class for expanded clones.

size	V	D	J	DNA	CDR3
NA	TRBV10-3	NA	TRBJ2-6	TGTGCCATCACCGGGCAGGGGCCCTCCGGGGCCAACGTCCTGACTTTC	CAITGQGPSGANVLTF
NA	TRBV28	NA	TRBJ2-7	TGTGCCAGCAGTTTAGGCAGATACGAGCAGTACTTC	CASSLGRYEQYF
NA	TRBV27	NA	TRBJ2-7	TGTGCCAGCAGTTTAGGCAGGGCTTCCTACGAGCAGTACTTC	CASSLGRASYEQYF
NA	TRBV7-3	TRBD2	TRBJ2-3	TGTGCCAGCAGTCCAGCGGGAGGGCCCCTTATCGCAGATACGCAGTATTTT	CASSPAGGPLIADTQYF
NA	TRBV7-9	NA	TRBJ1-5	TGTGCCAGCAGCTTGCCGGACTTTAATCAGCCCCAGCATTTT	CASSLPDFNQPQHF
NA	TRBV5-6	TRBD1	TRBJ1-5	TGTGCCAGCAGCAAGGGACAGGGACGTTCGTTTGATCAGCCCCAGCATTTT	CASSKGQGRSFDQPQHF
NA	TRBV7-9	TRBD2	TRBJ2-7	TGTGCCAGCAGCCCCCGACTAGCGGACTCGACTTACGAGCAGTACTTC	CASSPRLADSTYEQYF
NA	TRBV7-3	TRBD1	TRBJ2-7	TGTGCCAGCAGCTTAGAACCTCCCGGGACAGGGTTCTACGAGCAGTACTTC	CASSLEPPGTGFYEQYF
NA	TRBV28	NA	TRBJ2-1	TGTGCCAGCAGTCGGAATAGGGGCGGCTACAATGAGCAGTTCTTC	CASSRNRGGYNEQFF
NA	TRBV4-2	TRBD2	TRBJ2-7	TGTGCCAGCAGCCAGGGGGAGGGCCCAGACGAGCAGTACTTC	CASSQGEGPDEQYF
NA	TRBV28	NA	TRBJ1-3	TGTGCCAGCAGCACAGGCTCTGGAAACACCATATATTTT	CASSTGSGNTIYF
once	TRBV6-1	NA	TRBJ2-3	TGTGCCAGCAGTGAAGCCGAGGGAAGCACAGATACGCAGTATTTT	CASSEAEGSTDTQYF
NA	TRBV27	NA	TRBJ2-3	TGTGCCAGCAGTTTATCCGCGCTACCTCCCACAGATACGCAGTATTTT	CASSLSALPPTDTQYF
NA	TRBV27	NA	TRBJ2-1	TGTGCCAGCAGTCCTAGGACAGCCTACAATGAGCAGTTCTTC	CASSPRTAYNEQFF
NA	TRBV5-1	TRBD2	TRBJ2-7	TGCGCCAGCAGCCCCACTAGCGGGAGGGCCCAAGGAGGCGAGCAGTACTTC	CASSPTSGRAQGGEQYF
NA	TRBV4-1	NA	TRBJ1-1	TGCGCCAGCAGCTACAGTTCGATCAGGTGGGACACTGAAGCTTTCTTT	CASSYSSIRWDTEAFF
NA	TRBV27	NA	TRBJ2-7	TGTGCCAGCAGTTTACGTAGGAAAGATAAATCGGGGGAGCAGTACTTC	CASSLRRKDKSGEQYF
once	TRBV6-1	NA	TRBJ1-4	TGTGCCAGCAGTGATGGGCCCGGGGGTGAAAAACTGTTTTTT	CASSDGPGGEKLFF
NA	TRBV11-2	NA	TRBJ1-3	TGTGCCAGCAGCTTAGATAGAAACACCATATATTTT	CASSLDRNTIYF
NA	TRBV7-3	TRBD2	TRBJ2-2	TGTGCCAGCAGCTTAATGGCCGTAGCGGGAGGCGGCACCGGGGAGCTGTTTTTT	CASSLMAVAGGGTGELFF
NA	TRBV5-1	TRBD1	TRBJ2-2	TGCGCCAGCAGCCCCAGGACAGGAAACACCGGGGAGCTGTTTTTT	CASSPRTGNTGELFF
NA	TRBV4-1	TRBD2	TRBJ2-3	TGCGCCAGCAGCCAACAGACTAGCGGGAGGTCAGATACGCAGTATTTT	CASSQQTSGRSDTQYF
NA	TRBV28	NA	TRBJ2-7	TGTGCCAGCAGTTGGGAGGGGGTCCACGAGCAGTACTTC	CASSWEGVHEQYF
once	TRBV5-4	TRBD1	TRBJ1-1	TGTGCCAGCAGCCTACCCGGACAGGGAGGAGTTGAAGCTTTCTTT	CASSLPGQGGVEAFF
once	TRBV4-2	TRBD2	TRBJ2-1	TGTGCCAGCAGCCAAGAACTCCTTGGACTAGCGGGAACTGGCTCCTACAATGAGCAGTTCTTC	CASSQELLGLAGTGSYNEQFF
NA	TRBV7-3	NA	TRBJ1-5	TGTGCCAGCAAACCGAACAGGCCGAATCAGCCCCAGCATTTT	CASKPNRPNQPQHF
NA	TRBV6-5	TRBD2	TRBJ2-5	TGTGCCAGCAGCTCTTGGGGGGGAGGCGGAGAGACCCAGTACTTC	CASSSWGGGGETQYF
NA	TRBV30	TRBD2	TRBJ2-5	TGTGCCTGGGGGACTAGCCTCTGGGAGACCCAGTACTTC	CAWGTSLWETQYF